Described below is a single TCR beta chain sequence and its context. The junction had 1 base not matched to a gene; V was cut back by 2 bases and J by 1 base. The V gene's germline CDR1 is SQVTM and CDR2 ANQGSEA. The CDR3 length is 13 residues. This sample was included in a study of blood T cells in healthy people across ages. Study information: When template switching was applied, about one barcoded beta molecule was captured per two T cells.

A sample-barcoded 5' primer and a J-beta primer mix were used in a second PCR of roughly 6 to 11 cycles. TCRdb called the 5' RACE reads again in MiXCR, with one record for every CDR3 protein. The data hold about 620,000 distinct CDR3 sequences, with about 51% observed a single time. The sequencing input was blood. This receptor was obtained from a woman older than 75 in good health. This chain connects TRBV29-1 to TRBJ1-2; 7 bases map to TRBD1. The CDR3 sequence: CSVENRGNYGYTF. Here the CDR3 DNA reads TGCAGCGTTGAAAACAGGGGTAACTATGGCTACACCTTC.